What follows describes a single T cell receptor beta chain. The J segment lost 0 bases and the V segment lost 7 bases, leaving 16 bases of the junction unmatched. The germline gives CDR1 PRHDT, CDR2 FYEKMQ (reference sequence). The length of the CDR3 is 18 residues. These data originate in a study of blood T cell repertoires in COVID-19. Study information: Nucleic acid was either cDNA or gDNA, and it came from T cells, B-cell-depleted T cells, or PBMCs.

Method: immunoSEQ multiplex PCR; TCRdb's copy keeps in-frame clones and lacks some. Of roughly 380,000 clones in the sample, 85% are singletons; the top ten hold 3% to 4.5%. The TCR was taken from a woman under 30 with acute or convalescent COVID-19. Material: peripheral blood. The chain couples TRBV13 to TRBJ2-7; the match to TRBD2 covers 9 bases. The CDR3 region is CASTLTGTSRFSSYEQYF. Here the CDR3 DNA reads TGTGCCAGCACCCTAACGGGGACTAGCCGTTTTAGCTCCTACGAGCAGTACTTC.